This TCR beta chain was identified during a study of cytomegalovirus exposure and HLA in healthy donors. Broader study findings: Generally TCR sequences proved uncommon, though certain public TCRs appeared in numerous donors. According to a subsequent analysis, TCR clusters from the first cohort were inclined to appear together in the 120 validation repertoires.

Profiled with immunoSEQ multiplex PCR; TCRdb holds only in-frame clones, not every one. The data show around 58,000 clones, 85% to 90% seen once. The table lists this clone with a few counts. Its target is unknown. Specimen: PBMCs. The origin of this receptor is a young woman in good health and CMV-seronegative.

The CDR3 nucleotides are TGCGCCAGCAGCCAAGACCCCGGAGGGACCCTAGCGCCCCTCCACTTT. Its protein is CASSQDPGGTLAPLHF. The V and J genes are TRBV4-3 and TRBJ1-6, with a weak D call TRBD1 (5 bases). The length of the CDR3 is 16 residues. V was clipped by 0 bases and J by 13 bases, with 19 bases between them. Germline V gene data show CDR1 as LGHNA and CDR2 as YSLEER.